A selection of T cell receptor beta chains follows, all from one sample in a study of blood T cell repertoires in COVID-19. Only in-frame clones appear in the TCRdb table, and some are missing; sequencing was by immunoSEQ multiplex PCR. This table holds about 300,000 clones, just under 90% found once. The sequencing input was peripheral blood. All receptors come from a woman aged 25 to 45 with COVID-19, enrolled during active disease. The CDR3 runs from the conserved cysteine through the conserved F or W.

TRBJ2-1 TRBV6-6 CASSKTGGSYNEQFF
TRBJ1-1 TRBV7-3 CASSPYGNTEAFF
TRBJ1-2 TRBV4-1 CASSQPTGLGYGYTF
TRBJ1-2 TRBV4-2 CASSQVDRTGDIYGYTF
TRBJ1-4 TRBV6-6 CASSDSRANEKLFF
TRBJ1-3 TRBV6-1 CASSVDRGLSGNTIYF
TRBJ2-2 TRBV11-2 CASSLRQVTNTGELFF
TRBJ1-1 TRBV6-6 CASSYGRYEAFF
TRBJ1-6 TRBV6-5 CASKNRGNSPLHF
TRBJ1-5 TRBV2 CASAGDRSNQPQHF
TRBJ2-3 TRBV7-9 CASSSGLAGTSTDTQYF
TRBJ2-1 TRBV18 CASSPEREQFF
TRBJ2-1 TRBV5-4 CASSRGGTYNEQFF
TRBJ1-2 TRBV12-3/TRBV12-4 CASSSGFGYTF
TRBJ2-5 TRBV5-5 CASSSRTGFQETQYF
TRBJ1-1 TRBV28 CASSLWTGPNTEAFF
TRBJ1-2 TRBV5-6 CASSKDMNYGYTF